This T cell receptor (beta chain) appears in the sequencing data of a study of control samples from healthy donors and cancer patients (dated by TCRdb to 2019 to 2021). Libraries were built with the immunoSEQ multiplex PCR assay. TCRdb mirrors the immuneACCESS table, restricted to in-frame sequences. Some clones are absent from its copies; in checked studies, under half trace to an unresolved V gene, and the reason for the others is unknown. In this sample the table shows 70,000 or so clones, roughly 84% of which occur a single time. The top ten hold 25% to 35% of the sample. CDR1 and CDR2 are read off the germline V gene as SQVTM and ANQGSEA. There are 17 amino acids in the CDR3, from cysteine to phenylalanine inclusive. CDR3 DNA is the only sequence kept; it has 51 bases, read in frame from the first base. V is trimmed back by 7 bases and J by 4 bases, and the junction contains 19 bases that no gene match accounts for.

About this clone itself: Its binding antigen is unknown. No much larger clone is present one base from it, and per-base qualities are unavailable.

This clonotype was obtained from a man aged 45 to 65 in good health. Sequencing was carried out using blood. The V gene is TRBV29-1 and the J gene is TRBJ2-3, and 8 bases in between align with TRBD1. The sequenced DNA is TGCAGCGCCGAAGGGGCAGGGGGCGGAGTAAAGGCAGATACGCAGTATTTT. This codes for CSAEGAGGGVKADTQYF.